A single sample is the source of the 12 T cell receptor beta chains below, sequenced in a study of response to subunit inactivated influenza vaccine. TCRdb redid the calling of the RT-PCR reads with MiXCR, one entry per CDR3 protein. The data hold about 610,000 distinct CDR3 sequences, with roughly 15% observed a single time. The specimen comprised PBMCs from blood, sampled 11 to 12 days after vaccination. Receptors were obtained from a man between 45 and 60 years old who received an inactivated influenza vaccine.

This chain uses TRBV21-1 with TRBJ1-1; the table's TRBD1 call for D was not verified on the DNA. TRBV21-1 is labeled a pseudogene. This CDR3 region has 17 residues. This chain's CDR3 is CASSILGGAISNTEAFF. The CDR3 region has the DNA TGTGCCAGCAGCATTCTAGGGGGGGCAATATCGAACACTGAAGCTTTCTTT.

V usage is TRBV5-1 and J usage is TRBJ2-6; no clear D gene. Germline CDR1 and CDR2: SGHRS and YFSETQ. With 0 bases removed from V and 1 base from J, the gap between germline ends came to 5 bases. CDR3 size: 15 residues. The CDR3 spells CASSLVASGANVLTF. The DNA of the CDR3 is TGCGCCAGCAGCTTGGTGGCTTCTGGGGCCAACGTCCTGACTTTC. Full variable domain (missing parts from reference TRBV5-1 and TRBJ2-6): KAGVTQTPRYLIKTRGQQVTLSCSPISGHRSVSWYQQTPGQGLQFLFEYFSETQRNKGNFPGRFSGRQFSNSRSEMNVSTLELGDSALYLCASSLVASGANVLTFGAGSRLTVL.

The sample holds many counts of this clonotype. V is TRBV29-1 and J is TRBJ2-2, with D hard to call. V lost 4 bases to trimming and J lost 4 bases, with 10 bases between them. Germline V gene lookup returns CDR1 SQVTM and CDR2 ANQGSEA. CDR3 length: 13 amino acids. In nucleotides, the CDR3 is TGCAGCGTTGTCCGGACGGTCACCGGGGAGCTGTTTTTT. Protein: CSVVRTVTGELFF.

On this clonotype: The conserved phenylalanine or tryptophan normally closing the CDR3 is absent here, so this likely arose from a read error. The V gene is TRBV12-3 or TRBV12-4, the J gene TRBJ1-2; D might be TRBD1 (5 bases). Trimming pared 2 bases from V and 6 bases from J, leaving 10 bases between. The CDR3 extends over 13 amino acids. The CDR3 coding sequence is TGTGCCAGCAGTTTAAGGGGTTTAGATGGCTACACCTTG. As protein: CASSLRGLDGYTL.

In its sample, this clonotype was seen a few times. The chain joins TRBV20-1 to TRBJ2-7; 9 nucleotides match TRBD2. Germline assignment: CDR1 DFQATT and CDR2 SNEGSKA (reference sequence). The CDR3 consists of 14 residues. V gave up 1 base and J gave up 7 bases; unmatched junction bases: 8. In nucleotides, the CDR3 is TGCAGTGCTAGAGTGGCGGGAGGGCCAGGGGAGCAGTACTTC. Its translation is CSARVAGGPGEQYF.

This clonotype was counted many times. The rearrangement joins TRBV5-1 to TRBJ2-1; D perhaps matches TRBD2 (6 bases). The germline V gene has CDR1 SGHRS and CDR2 YFSETQ. This CDR3 contains 14 residues. V lost 5 bases to trimming and J lost 5 bases, with 14 bases between them. The CDR3 here is CASRLGGANNEQFF. The DNA for the CDR3 is TGCGCCAGCAGGCTGGGGGGAGCTAACAATGAGCAGTTCTTC.

A few counts support this clonotype. J is TRBJ1-4 and V is TRBV4-3; D not resolved. Germline V lookup: CDR1 LGHNA, CDR2 YSLEER. V was trimmed by 0 bases and J by 7 bases, leaving 12 bases between them. CDR3 length equals 15 residues. The CDR3 here is CASSQDSLRTEKLFF. CDR3 DNA sequence: TGCGCCAGCAGCCAAGATAGCCTTAGGACTGAAAAACTGTTTTTT.

This chain joins TRBV12-3 or TRBV12-4 and TRBJ1-1; D not resolved. This CDR3 comprises 14 residues. Trimming pared 3 bases from V and 4 bases from J, leaving 12 bases between. The CDR3 DNA follows: TGTGCCAGCAGTTTCATCCCGTCGGGCACTGAAGCTTTCTTT. Translation: CASSFIPSGTEAFF.

The V gene is TRBV28, the J gene TRBJ2-7; D possibly corresponds to TRBD1 (5 bases). This CDR3 is built from 14 residues. CDR1 MDHEN and CDR2 SYDVKM come from the germline V gene. V was trimmed by 2 bases and J by 3 bases, leaving 11 bases between them. The CDR3 sequence: CASSLEGDDYEQYF. CDR3 coding DNA: TGTGCCAGCAGTTTAGAAGGGGATGACTACGAGCAGTACTTC.

Many counts were recorded for this clonotype. V gene TRBV7-7 combines with J gene TRBJ2-5; 7 bases map to TRBD1. V dropped 5 bases and J dropped 2; count of bases not matched to a gene: 5. The CDR3 has 14 amino acids. Germline-derived CDR1 and CDR2 are SSHAT and FNYEAQ (reference sequence). The CDR3 nucleotides read TGTGCCAGCAGCCGGGGACAGACACAAGAGACCCAGTACTTC. Amino acid sequence: CASSRGQTQETQYF.

The table lists this clonotype with a few counts. The chain couples TRBV11-2 to TRBJ1-3, with a possible D match to TRBD1 (6 bases). V lost 6 bases, J lost 8 bases, and 17 bases lay in between. Germline V gene lookup returns CDR1 SGHAT and CDR2 FQNNGV. This CDR3 comprises 14 residues. DNA of the CDR3: TGTGCCAGCAGTCCGAGTCAGGGGACACACACCATATATTTT. It is translated as CASSPSQGTHTIYF. The full variable domain, its missing parts supplied by reference TRBV11-2 and TRBJ1-3, is EAGVAQSPRYKIIEKRQSVAFWCNPISGHATLYWYQQILGQGPKLLIQFQNNGVVDDSQLPKDRFSAERLKGVDSTLKIQPAKLEDSAVYLCASSPSQGTHTIYFGEGSWLTVV.

This clonotype was picked up a small number of times. The chain is built from TRBV14 and TRBJ1-6; D is ambiguous. Trimming removed 0 bases from V and 5 bases from J, with 5 bases in between. Germline CDR1 reads SGHDN; CDR2 reads FVKESK. CDR3 length: 14 amino acids. The chain's CDR3 is CASSQEANNSPLHF. DNA for the CDR3: TGTGCCAGCAGCCAAGAGGCCAATAATTCACCCCTCCACTTT.